What follows are 12 T cell receptor beta chains derived from one specimen sequenced in a study of identical twins. TCRdb reprocessed the 5' RACE reads via MiXCR and lists one record per CDR3 protein. The sample contains over 550,000 distinct CDR3 sequences, about 7% of which appear only once. The same data also went into a second study, on yellow fever vaccine responses in identical twins.

The sample consisted of PBMCs. The source of these receptors is a woman in her late teens or twenties in good health.

This clonotype appeared a few times. CDR3 amino acids: CASSLSSPDYNEQFF. The CDR3 DNA reads TGTGCCAGCAGTCTATCGTCGCCCGATTACAATGAGCAGTTCTTC. The chain employs TRBV6-5 and TRBJ2-1, with D unclear. Looked up from germline, CDR1 is MNHEY and CDR2 is SVGAGI. Trimming left V 5 bases short and J 4 bases short, with 15 bases between. The CDR3 runs 15 residues.

This clonotype was seen more than once but under ten times. CDR3 residues: CASSYTSGSRGSYEQYF. Written as DNA, the CDR3 is TGTGCCAGCAGTTATACTAGCGGGAGTCGTGGGTCCTACGAGCAGTACTTC. The chain employs TRBV6-5 and TRBJ2-7; TRBD2 agrees at 11 bases. The CDR3 covers 17 residues. V was pared by 3 bases and J by 1 base, with 8 bases of the junction left unmatched. CDR1 is MNHEY and CDR2 is SVGAGI in the germline V gene.

In this sample, this clonotype turned up many times. The rearrangement links TRBV7-7 to TRBJ2-1; 11 positions agree with TRBD2. Unmatched junction bases numbered 11, after V lost 5 bases and J lost 8 bases. CDR1 is SSHAT, CDR2 FNYEAQ, per germline (reference sequence). The CDR3 is 16 amino acids. CDR3 sequence: CASSPFSGGAGDEQFF. CDR3 nucleotide sequence: TGTGCCAGCAGCCCATTTAGCGGGGGGGCCGGCGATGAGCAGTTCTTC.

This clonotype was observed a few times. CDR3 nucleotide sequence: TGCAGTGCTAGTAAGGGAGTGGAGACCCAGTACTTC. It is translated as CSASKGVETQYF. This sequence joins TRBV20-1 and TRBJ2-5; TRBD2 might be the D (5 bases). CDR1 DFQATT and CDR2 SNEGSKA come from the germline V gene (reference sequence). The CDR3 spans 12 residues. The germline V and J ends were trimmed by 3 bases and 5 bases, with 10 bases remaining between them.

This rearrangement joins TRBV11-2 to TRBJ2-2, with 7 bases that match TRBD1. Looked up from germline, CDR1 is SGHAT and CDR2 is FQNNGV. CDR3 length: 14 residues. J lost 6 bases, V lost 4 bases, and 5 bases had no gene match. CDR3 in DNA: TGTGCCAGCAGCTCCGACAGGGTTCCCGGGGAGCTGTTTTTT. Encoded protein: CASSSDRVPGELFF.

This clonotype turned up a few times. The genes are TRBV10-2 and TRBJ2-1, with 11 bases lining up with TRBD2. V lost 3 bases to trimming and J lost 9 bases; unmatched junction nucleotides: 7. The CDR3 length is 15 residues. Germline V gene sequence: CDR1 WSHSY, CDR2 SAAADI. The CDR3 nucleotides read TGCGCCAGCAGTGAAGGGGCTAGCGGGGGGTTTGAGCAGTTCTTC. It is translated as CASSEGASGGFEQFF.

A few counts support this clonotype. J is TRBJ2-2 and V is TRBV4-1; 11 bases line up with TRBD1. Trimming took 0 bases from V and 6 from J; bases not matched to a gene: 9. The germline V gene has CDR1 MGHRA and CDR2 YSYEKL. This CDR3 region has 18 residues. The CDR3 protein is CASSQDQGQGVWAGELFF. The CDR3 DNA is TGCGCCAGCAGCCAAGATCAGGGACAGGGGGTTTGGGCCGGGGAGCTGTTTTTT.

The rearrangement uses TRBV12-3 or TRBV12-4 and TRBJ2-7; D tentatively fits TRBD1 or TRBD2 (6 bases each). This CDR3 spans 16 amino acids. The ends were cut back, 6 bases at V and 1 base at J, with 19 bases in the middle. The CDR3 sequence: CASREGEWGPSYEQYF. The DNA of the CDR3 is TGTGCCAGCAGGGAGGGGGAATGGGGGCCTTCCTACGAGCAGTACTTC.

The J gene is TRBJ1-6, the V gene TRBV4-1, with TRBD1 as a possible D gene (5 bases). Trimming shortened V by 3 bases and J by 6 bases, and 12 bases separated the two germline ends. The CDR3 has 15 amino acids. Germline assignment: CDR1 MGHRA and CDR2 YSYEKL. The CDR3 bases are TGCGCCAGCAGCCACGACAGTACCTTTAATTCACCCCTCCACTTT. As protein: CASSHDSTFNSPLHF.

This clonotype was observed a few times. One end of the junction varies from germline; a read error may be responsible. The chain recombines TRBV24-1 with TRBJ2-3, with a tentative D call TRBD2 (6 bases). Germline CDR1 is KGHDR and CDR2 is SFDVKD. This CDR3 has 16 amino acids. Here the CDR3 DNA reads TGTGCCATCAGTGAAGATGTCGGGAGAGGGACAGATACGCAGTATTTT. Translated, it gives CAISEDVGRGTDTQYF.

This clonotype has at least ten counts. The rearrangement joins TRBV5-1 to TRBJ2-1; no reliable D call. Germline loops: CDR1 SGHRS, CDR2 YFSETQ. The CDR3 consists of 16 residues. The ends were cut back, 1 base at V and 0 bases at J, with 11 bases in the middle. CDR3 sequence: CASSLSSASSYNEQFF. Here the CDR3 DNA reads TGCGCCAGCAGCTTGTCCAGCGCGAGCTCCTACAATGAGCAGTTCTTC.

This clonotype showed up many times. V is TRBV3-1 and J is TRBJ2-3; 13 nucleotides align to TRBD2. Germline CDR1 and CDR2: LGHDT and YNNKEL (reference sequence). With 4 bases clipped from V and 7 bases from J, the junction kept 2 bases outside the gene matches. The CDR3 sequence is 14 residues long. CDR3 DNA sequence: TGTGCCAGCAGCCCGGGACTAGCGGGAAATACGCAGTATTTT. This sequence encodes CASSPGLAGNTQYF.